A selection of T cell receptor beta chains follows, all from one sample in a study of T-cell reconstitution after alpha-beta-depleted transplantation in children. A single record per CDR3 protein comes from TCRdb applying MiXCR to the PCR reads. The sample has approximately 500,000 distinct CDR3 sequences, 20% to 30% seen once. The specimen was PBMCs, collected before TCRalphabeta/CD19-depleted stem cell transplant. The receptors here all came from a boy under two years old with Wiskott-Aldrich syndrome, due to receive a stem cell transplant. CDR3s include the opening cysteine and the closing phenylalanine or tryptophan. Fields, in order: clone size, D gene, J gene, V gene, CDR3 protein, CDR3 DNA. A D gene is named only where the DNA matches it firmly. The size field is filled for only some rows; it gives once, few, many or a size class.

>few|NA|TRBJ2-3|TRBV7-2
CASSFLMGGGTDTQYF
TGTGCCAGCAGCTTCTTGATGGGAGGTGGCACAGATACGCAGTATTTT
>NA|TRBD2|TRBJ2-1|TRBV5-1
CASGLAGVDEQFF
TGCGCCAGCGGACTAGCGGGAGTTGATGAGCAGTTCTTC
>NA|NA|TRBJ2-1|TRBV11-2
CASSLAFISGEQFF
TGTGCCAGCAGCTTAGCTTTCATTTCGGGTGAGCAGTTCTTC
>NA|NA|TRBJ2-1|TRBV11-2
CASCLDVSAWTGHNEQFF
TGTGCCAGCTGTTTGGATGTGTCGGCTTGGACTGGACACAATGAGCAGTTCTTC
>few|TRBD2|TRBJ2-1|TRBV4-1
CASRGITSVSSYNEQFF
TGCGCCAGCAGGGGGATAACTAGCGTAAGCTCCTACAATGAGCAGTTCTTC
>NA|NA|TRBJ2-2|TRBV7-9
CASSFIVYANTGELFF
TGTGCCAGCAGCTTCATCGTATACGCGAACACCGGGGAGCTGTTTTTT
>NA|TRBD1|TRBJ1-6|TRBV20-1
CSARGDRATYNSPLHF
TGCAGTGCTAGAGGGGACAGGGCAACCTATAATTCACCCCTCCACTTT
>few|NA|TRBJ2-2|TRBV6-1
CASRPRGQNTGELFF
TGTGCCAGCAGACCCCGAGGTCAGAACACCGGGGAGCTGTTTTTT
>few|NA|TRBJ2-3|TRBV11-2
CASSGLTDTQYF
TGTGCCAGCAGCGGCCTTACAGATACGCAGTATTTT
>NA|NA|TRBJ2-5|TRBV7-3
CASSLYPQETQYF
TGTGCCAGCAGCTTATATCCGCAAGAGACCCAGTACTTC
>few|NA|TRBJ2-7|TRBV12-3/TRBV12-4
CASSARLGYEQYF
TGTGCCAGCAGTGCCCGACTTGGCTACGAGCAGTACTTC
>NA|NA|TRBJ2-1|TRBV5-1
CASSLLAENNEQFF
TGCGCCAGCAGCTTGCTGGCGGAAAACAATGAGCAGTTCTTC
>NA|TRBD2|TRBJ2-2|TRBV20-1
CSASLAGDPGELFF
TGCAGTGCTAGCCTAGCGGGGGATCCCGGGGAGCTGTTTTTT
>few|TRBD2|TRBJ2-7|TRBV20-1
CSARSGTSGYQSYEQYF
TGCAGTGCTAGAAGTGGTACTAGCGGGTACCAATCCTACGAGCAGTACTTC
>few|NA|TRBJ1-4|TRBV6-5
CASCPGVANEKLFF
TGTGCCAGCTGCCCCGGGGTAGCTAATGAAAAACTGTTTTTT
>few|TRBD1|TRBJ2-7|TRBV29-1
CSVEGGQGAYEQYF
TGCAGCGTTGAGGGAGGACAGGGGGCCTACGAGCAGTACTTC
>few|NA|TRBJ2-5|TRBV25-1
CASSGMGGRRGHQETQYF
TGTGCCAGCAGCGGAATGGGAGGTCGGAGGGGACACCAAGAGACCCAGTACTTC